A selection of T cell receptor beta chains follows, all from one sample in a study of human T cells and chemical hapten exposure. TCRdb re-analysed the RACE reads in MiXCR, keeping a single row per CDR3 protein. The sample yields approximately 110,000 distinct CDR3 sequences, 9.2% seen once. The source was whole blood, collected in connection with sensitization to the hapten diphenylcyclopropenone (DPC). The source of these receptors is a woman in her thirties or forties with alopecia areata. Some clones in this sample may be carry-over from other donors' samples. Each CDR3 is given with its conserved first and last residue. The D gene is left open where the match is weak. Clone size is not always given. Where it is, it says once, few, many or a class for expanded clones.

v_gene,j_gene,abundance,d_gene,CDR3nt,CDR3aa
TRBV20-1,TRBJ1-1,many,TRBD1,TGCAGTGCTAGAGATAATCGGAAACAGGGGGGTTTCTTT,CSARDNRKQGGFF
TRBV19,TRBJ1-2,many,TRBD1,TGTGCCAGTAGTATCTTTGGACAGGGCTATGGCTACACCTTC,CASSIFGQGYGYTF
TRBV7-9,TRBJ2-7,.,TRBD1,TGTGCCAGCCAGGGGGCGGGACAGGGAACGTGGAACGAGCAGTACTTC,CASQGAGQGTWNEQYF
TRBV7-3,TRBJ1-2,many,TRBD1,TGTGCCAGCAGCCCGACGACAGGGCCCTATGGCTACACCTTC,CASSPTTGPYGYTF
TRBV2,TRBJ1-2,many,.,TGTGCCAGCAGGGGGGATGGGCTCTATGGCTACACCTTC,CASRGDGLYGYTF
TRBV7-9,TRBJ2-1,many,.,TGTGCCAGCAGACTGGACAGTTACAATGAGCAGTTCTTC,CASRLDSYNEQFF
TRBV7-2,TRBJ2-2,few,TRBD1,TGTGCCAGCAGCTTAGACAGGGGGCGAAGGACCGGGGAGCTGTTTTTT,CASSLDRGRRTGELFF
TRBV6-2/TRBV6-3,TRBJ1-1,many,.,TGTGCCAGCAGTTACTCCTGGCCCACTGAAGCTTTCTTT,CASSYSWPTEAFF
TRBV7-9,TRBJ2-7,.,TRBD1,TGTGCCAGCAGCCTACCTCAGGGGGATATCTACGAGCAGTACTTC,CASSLPQGDIYEQYF
TRBV10-3,TRBJ2-3,many,.,TGTGCCATAGAGGGTGGACTAAGCACAGATACGCAGTATTTT,CAIEGGLSTDTQYF
TRBV20-1,TRBJ1-2,.,.,TGCAGTGCTGAGGGCCCCTCGGGCTATGGCTACACCTTC,CSAEGPSGYGYTF
TRBV18,TRBJ1-1,few,TRBD1,TGTGCCAGCTCTCTTTTAAGGACCGGGACAGGGGGCACTGAAGCTTTCTTT,CASSLLRTGTGGTEAFF
TRBV5-6,TRBJ2-5,few,TRBD1,TGTGCCAGCAGCCACCCCACAGGGGCCCAAGAGACCCAGTACTTC,CASSHPTGAQETQYF
TRBV12-3/TRBV12-4,TRBJ1-3,many,TRBD1,TGTGCCAGCAGTCCCCACAGGGGATCTGGAAACACCATATATTTT,CASSPHRGSGNTIYF